This T cell receptor beta chain originates from a study of T cells after yellow fever vaccination. A universal primer site and UMIs were added as TCR cDNA was made by 5'RACE template switching. TCRdb ran MiXCR on the 5' RACE reads and lists one entry per CDR3 protein. Among about 220,000 distinct CDR3 sequences listed, 3% to 4% were seen once. Study-level points and caveats: The study noted that FACS-sorted repertoires could contain abundant clonotypes contaminating from the bulk population.

This clonotype appeared many times. Its cognate antigen is unknown. The CDR3 totals 16 residues. Losses at the gene ends were 5 bases for V and 7 bases for J; bases not matched to a gene: 12. This sequence originates from a young man who received the YFV17D yellow fever vaccine. This chain joins TRBV12-3 or TRBV12-4 and TRBJ2-1; 9 bases align to TRBD1. The sequenced sample was CD4+ T cells sorted from PBMCs, obtained 10 days after the yellow fever booster vaccination. The CDR3 here is CASSREQGALGNEQFF. In nucleotides, the CDR3 is TGTGCCAGCAGTCGTGAACAGGGGGCGCTGGGTAATGAGCAGTTCTTC.